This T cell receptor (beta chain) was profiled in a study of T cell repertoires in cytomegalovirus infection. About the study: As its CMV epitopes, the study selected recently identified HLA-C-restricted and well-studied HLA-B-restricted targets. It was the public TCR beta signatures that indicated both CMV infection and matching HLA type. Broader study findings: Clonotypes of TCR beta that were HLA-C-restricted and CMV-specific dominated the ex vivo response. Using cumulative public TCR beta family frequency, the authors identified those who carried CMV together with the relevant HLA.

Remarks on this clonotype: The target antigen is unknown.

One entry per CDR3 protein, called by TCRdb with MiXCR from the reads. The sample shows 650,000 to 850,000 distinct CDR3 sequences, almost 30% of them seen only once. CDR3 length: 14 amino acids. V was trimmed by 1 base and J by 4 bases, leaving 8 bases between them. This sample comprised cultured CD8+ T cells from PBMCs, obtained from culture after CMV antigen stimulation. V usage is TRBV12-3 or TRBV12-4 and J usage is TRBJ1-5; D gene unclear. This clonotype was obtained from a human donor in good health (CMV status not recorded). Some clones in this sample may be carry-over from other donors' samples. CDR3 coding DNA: TGTGCCAGCAGTTTAGAAGGGTGGAATCAGCCCCAGCATTTT. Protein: CASSLEGWNQPQHF.